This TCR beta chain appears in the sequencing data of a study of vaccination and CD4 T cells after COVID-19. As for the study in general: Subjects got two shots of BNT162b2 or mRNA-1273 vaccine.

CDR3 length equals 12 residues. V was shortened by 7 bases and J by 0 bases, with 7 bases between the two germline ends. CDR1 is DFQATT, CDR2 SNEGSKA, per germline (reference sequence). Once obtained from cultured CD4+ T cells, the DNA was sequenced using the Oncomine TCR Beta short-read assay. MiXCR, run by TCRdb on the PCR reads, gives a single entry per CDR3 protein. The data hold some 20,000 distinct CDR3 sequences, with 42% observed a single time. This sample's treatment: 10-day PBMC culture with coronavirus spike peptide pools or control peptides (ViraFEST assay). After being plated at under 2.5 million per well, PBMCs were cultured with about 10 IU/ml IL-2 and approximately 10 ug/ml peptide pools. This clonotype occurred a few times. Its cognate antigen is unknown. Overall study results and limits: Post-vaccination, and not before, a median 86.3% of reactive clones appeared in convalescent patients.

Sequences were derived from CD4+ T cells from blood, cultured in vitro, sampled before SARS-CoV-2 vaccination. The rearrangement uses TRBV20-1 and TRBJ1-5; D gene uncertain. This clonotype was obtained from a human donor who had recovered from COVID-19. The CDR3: CSVHNSNQPQHF. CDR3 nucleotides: TGCAGTGTCCACAATAGCAATCAGCCCCAGCATTTT.